This T cell receptor beta chain derives from a study of technical replicates of blood from several donors. V was clipped by 2 bases and J by 7 bases, with 12 bases between them. Germline CDR1 reads SGHDT; CDR2 reads YYEEEE. The CDR3 loop spans 14 amino acids. Method: immunoSEQ multiplex PCR; TCRdb's copy keeps in-frame clones and lacks some. This sample yields about 57,000 clones, of which 70% to 90% are seen a single time; under 6.5% belongs to the top ten. Sequenced: PBMCs. J is TRBJ2-2 and V is TRBV5-6; weak D call: TRBD1 (6 bases). This clonotype originated in a human donor in good health. Some clones in this sample may be carry-over from other donors' samples. The CDR3 sequence is CASSLQGLNGELFF. The CDR3 DNA is TGTGCCAGCAGCTTACAGGGTCTGAACGGGGAGCTGTTTTTT.